These 28 T cell receptor beta chains came from one sample sequenced in a study of response to subunit inactivated influenza vaccine. In TCRdb, the RT-PCR reads were re-called with MiXCR into one record per CDR3 protein. Counted here are 630,000 or so distinct CDR3 sequences, 15% to 17% occurring once; the ten biggest clones make up approximately 10%. Sample: PBMCs from blood, taken 11 to 12 days after vaccination. All receptors come from a man aged 50 or older who received an inactivated influenza vaccine.

This clonotype was detected a few times. J is TRBJ1-6 and V is TRBV7-2; unclear D gene. Germline CDR1 is SGHTA and CDR2 is FQGNSA. V was cut by 5 bases and J by 10 bases, with 9 bases left in between. This CDR3 comprises 12 residues. In DNA, the CDR3 is TGTGCCAGCAGCGACCCCCTCTCACCCCTCCACTTT. Protein: CASSDPLSPLHF.

This clonotype has only a few counts. The chain recombines TRBV12-3 or TRBV12-4 with TRBJ2-1; 7 bases fit TRBD2. V lost 1 base and J lost 9; bases outside the gene matches: 6. This CDR3 spans 14 amino acids. CDR3 DNA: TGTGCCAGCAGTTTAGACGGACTAGGGAGTGAGCAGTTCTTC. Translating it yields CASSLDGLGSEQFF.

Only a few counts were recorded for this clonotype. The chain links TRBV5-1 to TRBJ2-1, with no clear D. V was trimmed by 4 bases and J by 7 bases, leaving 15 bases between them. Germline lookup yields CDR1 SGHRS and CDR2 YFSETQ. The CDR3 has 14 residues. The CDR3 here is CASSQGVDRNEQFF. In DNA, the CDR3 is TGCGCCAGCAGCCAAGGAGTAGACCGAAATGAGCAGTTCTTC.

This clonotype was detected only a few times. V is TRBV28 and J is TRBJ2-7; possibly TRBD2 for D (5 bases). The CDR3 totals 15 residues. The germline V gene encodes CDR1 MDHEN and CDR2 SYDVKM. The germline V and J ends were trimmed by 2 bases and 7 bases, with 18 bases remaining between them. Here the CDR3 reads CASSLPLESIAEQYF. The CDR3 coding sequence is TGTGCCAGCAGTTTACCACTAGAATCCATAGCGGAGCAGTACTTC.

The gene calls are TRBV2 and TRBJ2-5; 12 bases map to TRBD2. The germline V gene has CDR1 SNHLY and CDR2 FYNNEI. J lost 7 bases, V lost 4 bases, and 4 bases had no gene match. The CDR3 is 14 amino acids. CDR3 region: CASSGLAGAGTQYF. In DNA form, the CDR3 reads TGTGCCAGCAGTGGACTAGCGGGAGCCGGGACCCAGTACTTC.

This clonotype was counted a few times. This chain joins TRBV4-2 and TRBJ2-7, with D possibly TRBD2 on 5 matching bases. V lost 0 bases and J lost 2, with 14 bases in between. CDR3 length: 16 amino acids. From germline, CDR1 is LGHNA and CDR2 YNFKEQ. CDR3 DNA sequence: TGTGCCAGCAGCCAAGAAATGGCGAGGGCCGCCTACGAGCAGTACTTC. Translated, it gives CASSQEMARAAYEQYF.

This clonotype was seen at least ten times. Compared with germline, one end of the junction differs, possibly owing to a read error. The V and J genes are TRBV5-1 and TRBJ1-1; a possible D gene is TRBD1 (6 bases). Germline V lookup: CDR1 SGHRS, CDR2 YFSETQ. The CDR3 loop spans 14 amino acids. The CDR3 sequence: CASSWGQRNTEAFF. CDR3 nucleotides: TGTGCCAGCAGTTGGGGACAACGGAACACTGAAGCTTTCTTT.

This chain joins TRBV12-3 or TRBV12-4 and TRBJ2-1; 10 nucleotides match TRBD2. CDR3 length equals 16 residues. J gave up 0 bases and V 3 bases, and 2 bases lay outside the gene matches. CDR3 loop: CASSFSGRISYNEQFF. The CDR3 nucleotides are TGTGCCAGCAGTTTTAGCGGGAGGATCTCCTACAATGAGCAGTTCTTC.

This chain uses TRBV7-9 with TRBJ2-1, with a tentative D call TRBD2 (6 bases). The germline V gene has CDR1 SEHNR and CDR2 FQNEAQ (reference sequence). The CDR3 length is 16 residues. Trimming stripped 8 bases from V and 4 bases from J, with 21 bases between. CDR3 nucleotide sequence: TGTGCCAGCTCCGGCTCCGTGCTAGCGCGATACAATGAGCAGTTCTTC. Its translation is CASSGSVLARYNEQFF.

The CDR3 nucleotides read TGCAGTGCTAGGAACCCGGCGGGAGGGCGGACAGATACGCAGTATTTT. Translation gives CSARNPAGGRTDTQYF. The chain uses TRBV20-1 and TRBJ2-3, with 9 bases aligning to TRBD2. CDR3 size: 16 residues. Germline V CDR1 and CDR2: DFQATT, SNEGSKA (reference sequence). V was pared by 3 bases and J by 3 bases, with 10 bases of the junction left unmatched.

J is TRBJ2-7 and V is TRBV29-1; D gene ambiguous. The germline V gene encodes CDR1 SQVTM and CDR2 ANQGSEA. V lost 5 bases, J lost 2 bases, and 19 bases lay in between. CDR3 size: 15 residues. The CDR3 region has the DNA TGCAGCGTTCAGTCCGTAGGACCCAGAACCTACGAGCAGTACTTC. This codes for CSVQSVGPRTYEQYF.

This clonotype was detected a few times. The chain employs TRBV7-8 and TRBJ2-7; 7 bases are a match to TRBD2. The junction had 7 bases not matched to a gene; V was cut back by 5 bases and J by 0 bases. The CDR3 has 15 residues. The germline CDR1 and CDR2 sequences are SGHVS and FQNEAQ. The CDR3 sequence is CASSVRASGSYEQYF. The CDR3 DNA is TGTGCCAGCAGCGTTCGGGCTAGCGGCTCCTACGAGCAGTACTTC.

This clonotype was seen at least ten times. The V and J genes are TRBV7-2 and TRBJ2-3, with unresolved D. Germline CDR1 and CDR2: SGHTA and FQGNSA. V lost 5 bases and J 6 bases, leaving 9 bases between the germline ends. The CDR3 extends over 12 amino acids. CDR3 in DNA: TGTGCCAGCAGCCCGACATCGGATACGCAGTATTTT. Protein: CASSPTSDTQYF. The entire variable domain, with the rest obtained from reference TRBV7-2 and TRBJ2-3, is as follows: GAGVSQSPSNKVTEKGKDVELRCDPISGHTALYWYRQSLGQGLEFLIYFQGNSAPDKSGLPSDRFSAERTGGSVSTLTIQRTQQEDSAVYLCASSPTSDTQYFGPGTRLTVL.

This rearrangement joins TRBV4-3 to TRBJ2-7, with a weak D call TRBD1 (5 bases). Germline assignment: CDR1 LGHNA and CDR2 YSLEER. With 3 bases removed from V and 4 bases from J, the gap between germline ends came to 16 bases. CDR3 length equals 15 residues. The CDR3 DNA reads as TGCGCCAGCAGCCAGGCCTATACAGGTTTATACGAGCAGTACTTC. Protein product: CASSQAYTGLYEQYF.

This clonotype turned up a few times. CDR3 nucleotide sequence: TGCAGCGTTGGAAGCCGACAGGACACTGAAGCTTTCTTT. It codes for CSVGSRQDTEAFF. The chain carries TRBV29-1 and TRBJ1-1; TRBD1 is a possible D gene (6 bases). V lost 4 bases and J 3 bases, leaving 12 bases between the germline ends. In germline, CDR1 is SQVTM, CDR2 ANQGSEA. This CDR3 is 13 amino acids long.

This clonotype was seen ten or more times. This chain uses TRBV12-3 or TRBV12-4 with TRBJ2-7, with 9 bases matching TRBD1. CDR3 length equals 14 residues. V lost 5 bases and J lost 3; bases outside the gene matches: 5. The CDR3, as DNA: TGTGCCAGCAGTCCCCGACAGGGGGTCTACGAGCAGTACTTC. This sequence encodes CASSPRQGVYEQYF.

The chain employs TRBV28 and TRBJ2-7; tentatively, D is TRBD1 or TRBD2 (5 bases each). The CDR3 is made up of 15 amino acids. Germline CDR1 is MDHEN and CDR2 is SYDVKM. V dropped 5 bases and J dropped 6 bases, with 20 bases sitting between them. The CDR3 region is CASSPTGQNLGEQYF. Written as DNA, the CDR3 is TGTGCCAGCAGTCCAACGGGGCAGAATTTAGGCGAGCAGTACTTC.

This clonotype was recorded at least ten times. The chain links TRBV5-6 to TRBJ2-5; 9 bases fit TRBD2. V shed 2 bases and J 0 bases; nucleotides not matched to a gene: 2. CDR1 is SGHDT, CDR2 YYEEEE, per germline. This CDR3 has 15 amino acids. The CDR3 reads CASSFAGGYQETQYF. The DNA for the CDR3 is TGTGCCAGCAGCTTCGCGGGAGGGTACCAAGAGACCCAGTACTTC.

This clonotype was found a few times. The chain has TRBV5-1 and TRBJ2-1; 9 nucleotides align to TRBD2. Germline V lookup: CDR1 SGHRS, CDR2 YFSETQ. The V segment lost 6 bases and the J segment 6 bases; nucleotides outside the gene matches: 4. There are 13 residues in the CDR3. Here the CDR3 DNA reads TGCGCCAGCAATCTAGCGGGGACCAATGAGCAGTTCTTC. This sequence encodes CASNLAGTNEQFF.

This chain joins TRBV24-1 and TRBJ2-1; TRBD2 matches at 8 bases. Unmatched junction bases numbered 4, after V lost 0 bases and J lost 4 bases. The CDR3 has 16 amino acids. CDR1 KGHDR and CDR2 SFDVKD come from the germline V gene. CDR3 in amino acids: CATSDLAGGQYNEQFF. The CDR3 bases are TGTGCCACCAGTGATTTGGCGGGGGGCCAGTACAATGAGCAGTTCTTC.

This chain uses TRBV12-3 or TRBV12-4 with TRBJ1-2; 8 positions match TRBD1. The CDR3 is made up of 15 amino acids. The V and J ends lost 5 bases and 1 base, in that order; junction bases with no gene match: 6. The CDR3 coding sequence is TGTGCCAGCAGTATTGGACAGGGTTTTAACTATGGCTACACCTTC. Amino acid sequence: CASSIGQGFNYGYTF.

V is TRBV7-9 and J is TRBJ2-3; 9 nucleotides line up with TRBD2. The germline gives CDR1 SEHNR, CDR2 FQNEAQ (reference sequence). V dropped 2 bases and J dropped 5; count of bases not matched to a gene: 5. The CDR3 loop spans 15 amino acids. The CDR3 sequence: CASSLWVAGEDTQYF. In DNA, the CDR3 is TGTGCCAGCAGCTTATGGGTAGCGGGAGAAGATACGCAGTATTTT.

The chain combines TRBV4-2 with TRBJ1-4; D gene ambiguous. CDR1 and CDR2 (germline): LGHNA, YNFKEQ. Trimming stripped 0 bases from V and 8 bases from J, with 7 bases between. The CDR3 sequence is 13 residues long. The CDR3 bases are TGTGCCAGCAGCCAAGATAGAGGCGAAAAACTGTTTTTT. Translation: CASSQDRGEKLFF.

The rearrangement links TRBV4-2 to TRBJ1-4, with 8 bases fitting TRBD1. The CDR3 covers 15 residues. V lost 4 bases, J lost 6 bases, and 7 bases stayed unmatched. CDR1 is LGHNA, CDR2 YNFKEQ, per germline. DNA for the CDR3: TGTGCCAGCAGCCGTTTAGGACAGGGACATGAAAAACTGTTTTTT. It yields the protein CASSRLGQGHEKLFF.

The genes are TRBV12-3 or TRBV12-4 and TRBJ2-1, with TRBD1 identical over 10 bases. This CDR3 contains 15 residues. V shed 4 bases, J shed 2 bases, and the junction held 2 bases outside the gene matches. CDR3 region: CASSSTGGAYNEQFF. CDR3 in DNA: TGTGCCAGCAGTTCGACAGGGGGCGCCTACAATGAGCAGTTCTTC.

The genes are TRBV27 and TRBJ2-6; TRBD1 is a possible D gene (6 bases). This CDR3 contains 16 residues. With 1 base removed from V and 0 bases from J, the gap between germline ends came to 7 bases. The germline V gene has CDR1 MNHEY and CDR2 SMNVEV (reference sequence). CDR3 DNA: TGTGCCAGCAGTTTATTGGGGGCCTCTGGGGCCAACGTCCTGACTTTC. As protein: CASSLLGASGANVLTF.

The gene calls are TRBV7-9 and TRBJ2-7; a possible D gene is TRBD1 (6 bases). V dropped 5 bases and J dropped 5 bases, with 19 bases sitting between them. CDR3 length equals 15 residues. Germline V gene sequence: CDR1 SEHNR, CDR2 FQNEAQ (reference sequence). The CDR3 loop is CASSETIRGTDEQYF. DNA of the CDR3: TGTGCCAGCAGCGAGACGATTAGGGGGACCGACGAGCAGTACTTC.

This chain links TRBV6-6 with TRBJ1-1; no clear D. Germline V gene sequence: CDR1 MNHNY, CDR2 SVGAGI (reference sequence). The CDR3 runs to 12 residues. V shed 8 bases and J shed 6 bases, with 13 bases lying between them. The CDR3 loop is CASSTRLAEAFF. For the CDR3, the DNA is TGTGCCAGCTCCACGAGGTTAGCTGAAGCTTTCTTT.